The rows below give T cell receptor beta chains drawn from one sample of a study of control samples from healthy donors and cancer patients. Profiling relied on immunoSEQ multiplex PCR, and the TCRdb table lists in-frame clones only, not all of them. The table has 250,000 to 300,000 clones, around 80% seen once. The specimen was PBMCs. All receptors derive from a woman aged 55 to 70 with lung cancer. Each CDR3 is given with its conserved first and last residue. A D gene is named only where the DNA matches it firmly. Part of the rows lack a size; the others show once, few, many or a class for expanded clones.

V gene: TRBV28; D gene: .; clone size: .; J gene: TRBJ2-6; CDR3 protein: CASSVWSSGANVLTF; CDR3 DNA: TGTGCCAGCAGTGTCTGGAGTTCTGGGGCCAACGTCCTGACTTTC
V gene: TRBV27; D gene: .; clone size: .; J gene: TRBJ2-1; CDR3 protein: CASSIGMYNEQFF; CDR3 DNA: TGTGCCAGCAGTATCGGGATGTACAATGAGCAGTTCTTC
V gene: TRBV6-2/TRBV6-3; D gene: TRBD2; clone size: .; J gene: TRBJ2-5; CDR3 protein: CASSYGLAGGSETQYF; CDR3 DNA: TGTGCCAGCAGTTACGGACTAGCGGGGGGGTCTGAGACCCAGTACTTC
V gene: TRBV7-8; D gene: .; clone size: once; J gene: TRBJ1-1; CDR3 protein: CASSLVAVEGTEAFF; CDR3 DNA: TGTGCCAGCAGCTTAGTCGCTGTAGAAGGCACTGAAGCTTTCTTT
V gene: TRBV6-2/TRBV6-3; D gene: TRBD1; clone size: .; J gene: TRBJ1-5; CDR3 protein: CASSYRYGTGSSSNQPQHF; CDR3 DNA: TGTGCCAGCAGTTACCGATACGGGACAGGGTCCTCTAGCAATCAGCCCCAGCATTTT
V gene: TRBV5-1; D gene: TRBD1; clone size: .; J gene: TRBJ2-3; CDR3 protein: CASSGGQGHPDTQYF; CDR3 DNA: TGCGCCAGCAGCGGGGGACAGGGCCACCCAGATACGCAGTATTTT
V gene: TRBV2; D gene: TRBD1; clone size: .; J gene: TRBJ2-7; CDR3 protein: CASSVYSVGTGANEQYF; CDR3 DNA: TGTGCCAGCAGTGTGTACTCTGTGGGGACAGGGGCAAACGAGCAGTACTTC
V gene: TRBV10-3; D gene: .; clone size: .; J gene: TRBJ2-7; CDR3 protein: CAISGTGNYEQYF; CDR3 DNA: TGTGCCATCAGTGGGACGGGAAACTACGAGCAGTACTTC
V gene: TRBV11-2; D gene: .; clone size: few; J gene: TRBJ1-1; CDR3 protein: CASRSTEAFF; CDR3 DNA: TGTGCCAGCAGGAGTACTGAAGCTTTCTTT
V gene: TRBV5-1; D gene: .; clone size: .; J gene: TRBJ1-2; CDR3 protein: CASSLGQDKGYTF; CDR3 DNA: TGCGCCAGCAGCTTGGGTCAGGACAAGGGCTACACCTTC
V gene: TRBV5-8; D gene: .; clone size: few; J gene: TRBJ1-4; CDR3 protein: CASSPGTATNEKLFF; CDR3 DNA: TGTGCCAGCAGCCCGGGGACCGCTACTAATGAAAAACTGTTTTTT
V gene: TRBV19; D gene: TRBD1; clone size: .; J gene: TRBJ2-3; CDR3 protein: CATRGQGTDTQYF; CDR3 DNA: TGTGCCACCCGGGGACAGGGCACAGATACGCAGTATTTT
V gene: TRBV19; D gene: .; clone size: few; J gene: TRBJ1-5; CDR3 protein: CASSIRGEGSNQPQHF; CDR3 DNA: TGTGCCAGTAGTATACGGGGGGAGGGAAGCAATCAGCCCCAGCATTTT
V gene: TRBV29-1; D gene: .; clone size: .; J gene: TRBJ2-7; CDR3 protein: CSVRQGSSYEQYF; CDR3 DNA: TGCAGCGTTCGGCAGGGAAGCTCCTACGAGCAGTACTTC
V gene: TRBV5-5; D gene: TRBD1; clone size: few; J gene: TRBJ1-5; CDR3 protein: CASSLGQGSNQPQHF; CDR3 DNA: TGTGCCAGCAGCTTGGGACAGGGGAGCAATCAGCCCCAGCATTTT
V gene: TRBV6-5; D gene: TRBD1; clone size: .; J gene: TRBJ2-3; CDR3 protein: CASSAGTGGTDTQYF; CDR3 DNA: TGTGCCAGCAGCGCTGGGACAGGGGGGACAGATACGCAGTATTTT
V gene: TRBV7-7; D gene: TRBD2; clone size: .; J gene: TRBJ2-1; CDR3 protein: CASSLGTSGSSYNEQFF; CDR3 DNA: TGTGCCAGCAGCTTAGGGACTAGCGGATCCTCCTACAATGAGCAGTTCTTC
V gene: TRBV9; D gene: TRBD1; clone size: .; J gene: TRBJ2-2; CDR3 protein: CASSVEPMGQGSGELFF; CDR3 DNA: TGTGCCAGCAGCGTAGAGCCAATGGGACAGGGGTCCGGGGAGCTGTTTTTT
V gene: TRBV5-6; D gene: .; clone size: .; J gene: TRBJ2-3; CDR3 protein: CASSLVADTQYF; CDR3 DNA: TGTGCCAGCAGCTTGGTGGCAGATACGCAGTATTTT
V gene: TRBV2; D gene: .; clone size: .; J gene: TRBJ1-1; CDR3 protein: CASRVQVITEAFF; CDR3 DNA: TGTGCCAGCAGGGTACAGGTGATCACTGAAGCTTTCTTT
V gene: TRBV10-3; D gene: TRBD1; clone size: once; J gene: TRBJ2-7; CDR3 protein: CAIGDSFGEQYF; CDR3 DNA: TGTGCCATCGGGGACAGTTTTGGGGAGCAGTACTTC
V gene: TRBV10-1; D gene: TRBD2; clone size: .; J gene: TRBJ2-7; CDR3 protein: CASSTSGSRSVQYF; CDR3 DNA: TGCGCCAGCAGCACTAGCGGGAGTCGGTCGGTGCAGTACTTC
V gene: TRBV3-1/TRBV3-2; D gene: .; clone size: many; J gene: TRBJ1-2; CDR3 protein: CASSPSAGDYGYTF; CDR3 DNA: TGTGCCAGCAGCCCCTCGGCAGGGGATTATGGCTACACCTTC
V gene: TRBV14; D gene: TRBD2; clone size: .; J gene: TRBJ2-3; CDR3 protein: CASSQDRASGRRQYF; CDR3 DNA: TGTGCCAGCAGCCAAGATAGGGCTAGCGGGAGGAGGCAGTATTTT
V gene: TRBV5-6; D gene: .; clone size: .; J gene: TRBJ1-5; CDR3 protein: CASSETGMPQPQHF; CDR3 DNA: TGTGCCAGCAGCGAAACAGGGATGCCTCAGCCCCAGCATTTT
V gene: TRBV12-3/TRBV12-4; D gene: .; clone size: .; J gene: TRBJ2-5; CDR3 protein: CASSFRGMETQYF; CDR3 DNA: TGTGCCAGCAGTTTTCGGGGGATGGAGACCCAGTACTTC
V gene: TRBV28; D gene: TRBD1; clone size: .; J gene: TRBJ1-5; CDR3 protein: CASSWTGINQPQHF; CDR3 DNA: TGTGCCAGCAGTTGGACAGGGATAAATCAGCCCCAGCATTTT
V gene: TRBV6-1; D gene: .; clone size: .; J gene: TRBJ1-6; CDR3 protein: CASSEAPRGNSPLHF; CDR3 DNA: TGTGCCAGCAGTGAAGCGCCCAGGGGTAATTCACCCCTCCACTTT
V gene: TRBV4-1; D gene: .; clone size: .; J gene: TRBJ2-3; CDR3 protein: CASSQDGRGDTQYF; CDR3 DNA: TGCGCCAGCAGCCAAGATGGCCGTGGAGATACGCAGTATTTT
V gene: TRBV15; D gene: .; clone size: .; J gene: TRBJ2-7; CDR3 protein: CATSRDYGRSSYEQYF; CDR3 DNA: TGTGCCACCAGCAGAGATTACGGACGTAGCTCCTACGAGCAGTACTTC
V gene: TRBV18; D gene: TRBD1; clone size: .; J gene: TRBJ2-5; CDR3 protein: CASSPRTGGYQETQYF; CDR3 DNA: TGTGCCAGCTCACCCCGGACAGGGGGATACCAAGAGACCCAGTACTTC
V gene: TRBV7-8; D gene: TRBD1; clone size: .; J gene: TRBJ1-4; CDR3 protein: CASSSFSGTGAKNEKLFF; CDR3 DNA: TGTGCCAGCAGCTCCTTCTCCGGGACAGGGGCGAAAAATGAAAAACTGTTTTTT
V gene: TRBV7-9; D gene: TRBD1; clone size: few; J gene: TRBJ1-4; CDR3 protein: CASSSGDRGDEKLFF; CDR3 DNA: TGTGCCAGCAGCTCGGGTGACAGGGGAGATGAAAAACTGTTTTTT
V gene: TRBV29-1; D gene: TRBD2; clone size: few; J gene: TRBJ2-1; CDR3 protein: CSVAGTSVGEQFF; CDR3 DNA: TGCAGCGTTGCCGGGACTAGCGTGGGTGAGCAGTTCTTC
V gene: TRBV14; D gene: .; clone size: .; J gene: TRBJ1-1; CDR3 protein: CASSQGGNTEAFF; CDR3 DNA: TGTGCCAGCAGCCAAGGAGGGAACACTGAAGCTTTCTTT
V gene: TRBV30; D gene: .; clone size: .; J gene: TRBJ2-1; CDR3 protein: CASRDFSYNEQFF; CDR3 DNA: TGTGCCTCGCGGGACTTTTCCTACAATGAGCAGTTCTTC